This T cell receptor beta chain was sequenced in a study of control samples from healthy donors and cancer patients. Clones were sequenced by immunoSEQ multiplex PCR, and TCRdb holds only the in-frame ones, with some missing. The sample includes approximately 90,000 clones, approximately 81% seen only once; the top ten take around 2.1%. V lost 6 bases to trimming and J lost 5 bases, with 14 bases between them. Germline values: CDR1 SGDLS, CDR2 YYNGEE. This CDR3 contains 13 residues. The chain joins TRBV9 to TRBJ1-1; D is possibly TRBD1 (5 bases). Material: blood. The source is a woman between 35 and 50 years old in good health. This CDR3 reads CASTQGAGTEAFF. The DNA of the CDR3 is TGTGCCAGCACCCAAGGGGCAGGGACTGAAGCTTTCTTT.